This TCR beta chain came from a study of blood T cells in healthy people across ages. Regarding the study as a whole: Naive T cell percentage strongly correlated with TCR beta diversity.

Next came a second PCR, run for about 6 to 12 cycles, which used a sample-barcoded 5' primer along with a J-beta primer mix. Researchers report that each sample yielded at least 2.5 million CDR3-containing paired-end reads. TCRdb re-analysed the 5' RACE reads in MiXCR, keeping a single row per CDR3 protein. The profile covers about 900,000 distinct CDR3 sequences, with 48% appearing a single time and around 15% taken by the ten largest. Germline CDR1 DFQATT, CDR2 SNEGSKA (reference sequence). This CDR3 has 16 residues. V was cut by 1 base and J by 5 bases, with 20 bases left in between. Details on this clonotype: Antigen specificity is unknown.

Each donor had about 10 milliliters of peripheral blood drawn. Isolation recovered at least 6.5 million PBMCs from every sample. The origin of this receptor is a man between 25 and 39 years old in good health. V usage is TRBV20-1 and J usage is TRBJ1-2; D possibly corresponds to TRBD1 (5 bases). Sequenced material: blood. The CDR3 loop is CSARGTPRQGGYGYTF. In nucleotides, the CDR3 is TGCAGTGCTAGAGGTACACCAAGGCAGGGTGGATATGGCTACACCTTC.